The 20 T cell receptor beta chains listed next were all sequenced from one sample in a study of blood T cell repertoires in COVID-19. The assay was immunoSEQ multiplex PCR, and TCRdb's table has in-frame clones only and misses some. The sample holds more than 30,000 clones, 90% seen once. Material for sequencing was peripheral blood. The receptors were sampled from a man between 60 and 75 years old with active COVID-19.

The chain joins TRBV6-5 to TRBJ2-5; 9 positions match TRBD2. J was trimmed by 7 bases and V by 6 bases; bases with no gene match: 9. This CDR3 region has 14 residues. Germline V gene sequence: CDR1 MNHEY, CDR2 SVGAGI. The CDR3 here is CASSGGGALGTQYF. The CDR3 DNA follows: TGTGCCAGCAGCGGCGGGGGGGCCTTGGGGACCCAGTACTTC.

In DNA form, the CDR3 reads TGTGCCAGCAGTCCGCTCACAGGGGGCGAGGGTGGCTACACCTTC. Translated: CASSPLTGGEGGYTF. V is TRBV7-3 and J is TRBJ1-2; 9 nucleotides line up with TRBD1. Losses at the gene ends were 6 bases for V and 7 bases for J; bases not matched to a gene: 12. The CDR3 totals 15 residues. Germline V lookup: CDR1 SGHTA, CDR2 FQGTGA.

V gene TRBV4-1 combines with J gene TRBJ2-7; D perhaps matches TRBD1 (6 bases). The CDR3 contains 16 residues. The germline CDR1 and CDR2 sequences are MGHRA and YSYEKL. The ends were cut back, 0 bases at V and 5 bases at J, with 17 bases in the middle. CDR3 sequence reads: CASSQESGQGTHEQYF. CDR3 bases: TGCGCCAGCAGCCAAGAGAGTGGGCAGGGGACCCACGAGCAGTACTTC.

The chain joins TRBV4-3 to TRBJ2-7; TRBD2 is a possible D gene (7 bases). Germline V gives CDR1 LGHNA, CDR2 YSLEER. CDR3 length: 16 amino acids. Trimming took off 1 base at V and 3 bases at J, with 16 bases between the two ends. The CDR3 DNA follows: TGCGCCAGCAGCCAAGTCAAGGGGGGGGCCGGCTACGAGCAGTACTTC. This sequence encodes CASSQVKGGAGYEQYF.

This sequence joins TRBV18 and TRBJ2-1; D gene uncertain. V was clipped by 0 bases and J by 9 bases, with 15 bases between them. This CDR3 is built from 15 residues. From germline, CDR1 is KGHSH and CDR2 LQKENI. CDR3 nucleotides: TGTGCCAGCTCACCACCAAATCGCTACTCGCCTGAGCAGTTCTTC. This gives the protein CASSPPNRYSPEQFF.

The J gene is TRBJ1-5, the V gene TRBV24-1; 9 nucleotides align to TRBD1. The CDR3 has 16 amino acids. The V segment lost 7 bases and the J segment 2 bases; nucleotides outside the gene matches: 8. CDR1 and CDR2 from the germline V gene are KGHDR and SFDVKD. This CDR3 reads CATSEGQGEGNQPQHF. CDR3 nucleotides: TGTGCCACCAGCGAGGGACAGGGAGAGGGCAATCAGCCCCAGCATTTT.

The V gene is TRBV11-2, the J gene TRBJ1-4; the D is unclear. Germline V gives CDR1 SGHAT, CDR2 FQNNGV. Trimming took off 5 bases at V and 6 bases at J, with 19 bases between the two ends. CDR3 length: 16 residues. The CDR3 sequence: CASSGVRGAGDEKLFF. The CDR3 nucleotides are TGTGCCAGCAGCGGGGTTCGCGGTGCCGGGGATGAAAAACTGTTTTTT. Using reference TRBV11-2 and TRBJ1-4 for the parts outside the CDR3, the full variable domain is EAGVAQSPRYKIIEKRQSVAFWCNPISGHATLYWYQQILGQGPKLLIQFQNNGVVDDSQLPKDRFSAERLKGVDSTLKIQPAKLEDSAVYLCASSGVRGAGDEKLFFGSGTQLSVL.

The chain recombines TRBV2 with TRBJ1-2; 9 nucleotides match TRBD1. CDR3 length equals 15 residues. Germline CDR1 is SNHLY and CDR2 is FYNNEI. After removal of 6 bases from V and 4 bases from J, the junction contained 9 bases not matched to a gene. The CDR3 region is CASRVQGARVYGYTF. The DNA for the CDR3 is TGTGCCAGCAGGGTACAGGGGGCGCGCGTCTATGGCTACACCTTC.

The chain carries TRBV4-1 and TRBJ1-1, with TRBD1 matching 10 bases. CDR3 length equals 15 residues. CDR1 is MGHRA and CDR2 is YSYEKL in the germline V gene. Germline trimming cut 5 bases from V and 2 bases from J; bases unmatched to any gene: 5. In DNA, the CDR3 is TGCGCCAGCAGCTTAGGGACAGGGGTCAACACTGAAGCTTTCTTT. As protein: CASSLGTGVNTEAFF.

V usage is TRBV12-3 or TRBV12-4 and J usage is TRBJ2-5; D is possibly TRBD2 (5 bases). Trimming shortened V by 6 bases and J by 7 bases, and 12 bases separated the two germline ends. The CDR3 has 12 amino acids. CDR3 in DNA: TGTGCCAGCAGCCTACACGGAGGGACCCAGTACTTC. The encoded protein is CASSLHGGTQYF.

This clone occurred a few times. V gene TRBV19 combines with J gene TRBJ2-7; 9 nucleotides agree with TRBD1. The germline V gene has CDR1 LNHDA and CDR2 SQIVND (reference sequence). Losses at the gene ends were 6 bases for V and 1 base for J; bases not matched to a gene: 7. The CDR3 spans 15 residues. CDR3 bases: TGTGCCAGTAGGTACCGGGGACAGGGTTCCTACGAGCAGTACTTC. The encoded protein is CASRYRGQGSYEQYF.

The chain combines TRBV7-8 with TRBJ1-1; D remains unclear. This CDR3 is built from 13 residues. V was clipped by 2 bases and J by 0 bases, with 4 bases between them. The germline CDR1 and CDR2 sequences are SGHVS and FQNEAQ. The CDR3 coding sequence is TGTGCCAGCAGCTTAATCATGAACACTGAAGCTTTCTTT. Translating it yields CASSLIMNTEAFF.

The chain carries TRBV5-1 and TRBJ2-5; no definite D call. Germline V CDR1 and CDR2: SGHRS, YFSETQ. V was clipped by 0 bases and J by 3 bases, with 6 bases between them. The CDR3 consists of 13 residues. CDR3 sequence reads: CASSLGSKETQYF. The CDR3 nucleotides are TGCGCCAGCAGCTTGGGTAGTAAAGAGACCCAGTACTTC.

The CDR3 loop is CASSAHGQGAEQYF. The CDR3 coding sequence is TGTGCCAGCAGCGCCCACGGACAGGGGGCCGAGCAGTACTTC. This chain uses TRBV9 with TRBJ2-7; 11 positions match TRBD1. V was clipped by 3 bases and J by 6 bases; unmatched bases: 5. Germline V gene lookup returns CDR1 SGDLS and CDR2 YYNGEE. This CDR3 comprises 14 residues.

The chain is built from TRBV27 and TRBJ2-7; weak D call: TRBD1 (5 bases). There are 13 residues in the CDR3. CDR1 is MNHEY and CDR2 is SMNVEV in the germline V gene (reference sequence). Trimming removed 3 bases at V and 1 base at J, with 7 bases between. Here the CDR3 DNA reads TGTGCCAGCAGTTTGTCAGGGTCCTACGAGCAGTACTTC. Amino acids: CASSLSGSYEQYF.

J is TRBJ2-5 and V is TRBV4-1; the match to TRBD1 covers 7 bases. Germline values: CDR1 MGHRA, CDR2 YSYEKL. With V trimmed by 4 bases and J by 2 bases, 7 bases remained unmatched. The CDR3 spans 15 residues. The CDR3 coding sequence is TGCGCCAGCAGCCCTTCGACAGGGTGGCAAGAGACCCAGTACTTC. Translated: CASSPSTGWQETQYF.

This sequence joins TRBV11-2 and TRBJ2-5; D might be TRBD1 (5 bases). Deletions cut 2 bases from V and 5 bases from J, with 12 bases between. Germline V gene sequence: CDR1 SGHAT, CDR2 FQNNGV. The CDR3 length is 14 residues. The CDR3 bases are TGTGCCAGCAGCTTACGCAGGGTGGAGGAGACCCAGTACTTC. It yields the protein CASSLRRVEETQYF.

The V and J genes are TRBV19 and TRBJ2-3; TRBD2 matches 8 bases. This CDR3 is 16 amino acids long. Germline values: CDR1 LNHDA, CDR2 SQIVND (reference sequence). V was pared by 4 bases and J by 0 bases, with 6 bases of the junction left unmatched. Written as DNA, the CDR3 is TGTGCCAGTAGTAGCCGGGGGGGGGCGAGCACAGATACGCAGTATTTT. It encodes CASSSRGGASTDTQYF.

This chain links TRBV10-3 with TRBJ2-5; TRBD2 aligns across 9 bases. In germline, CDR1 is ENHRY, CDR2 SYGVKD. Trimming took 11 bases from V and 5 from J; bases not matched to a gene: 15. The CDR3 is made up of 15 amino acids. CDR3 nucleotide sequence: TGTGCCGTCTCGGTCGGCGGGGGGGCTTTGGAGACCCAGTACTTC. This encodes CAVSVGGGALETQYF.

V and J are TRBV29-1 and TRBJ1-1; no clear D. The CDR3 length is 12 residues. Looked up from germline, CDR1 is SQVTM and CDR2 is ANQGSEA. The V end was cut by 7 bases, the J end by 0 bases, with 9 bases between. Written as DNA, the CDR3 is TGCAGCGGGAGTCCCCTGAACACTGAAGCTTTCTTT. Translated, it gives CSGSPLNTEAFF.